A single sample gave rise to the 25 T cell receptor beta chains below, sequenced in a study of blood T cell repertoires in COVID-19. Assay used: immunoSEQ multiplex PCR; TCRdb lists only in-frame clones, some missing. Counted here are 200,000 to 250,000 clones, approximately 80% occurring once; the ten biggest clones make up over 6.5%. The sequenced material came from peripheral blood. The receptors derive from a woman of 80 years or more with COVID-19, enrolled during active disease.

This rearrangement joins TRBV7-2 to TRBJ2-5; 7 bases fit TRBD1. The CDR3 is 14 residues long. V was pared by 5 bases and J by 2 bases, with 5 bases of the junction left unmatched. Germline V lookup: CDR1 SGHTA, CDR2 FQGNSA. CDR3 nucleotides: TGTGCCAGCAGCGGACAGGTGGGACAAGAGACCCAGTACTTC. Its translation: CASSGQVGQETQYF. The full variable domain, its missing parts supplied by reference TRBV7-2 and TRBJ2-5, is GAGVSQSPSNKVTEKGKDVELRCDPISGHTALYWYRQSLGQGLEFLIYFQGNSAPDKSGLPSDRFSAERTGGSVSTLTIQRTQQEDSAVYLCASSGQVGQETQYFGPGTRLLVL.

The genes are TRBV7-9 and TRBJ1-1; 7 bases are a match to TRBD1. CDR1 and CDR2 from the germline V gene are SEHNR and FQNEAQ (reference sequence). The CDR3 has 15 amino acids. The V gene end was trimmed by 4 bases and the J gene end by 0 bases; junction bases not matched to a gene: 5. The chain's CDR3 is CASSWAGTVNTEAFF. The CDR3 DNA reads as TGTGCCAGCAGCTGGGCCGGGACAGTGAACACTGAAGCTTTCTTT.

This chain connects TRBV9 to TRBJ1-2, with TRBD1 as a possible D gene (5 bases). Per germline, CDR1 SGDLS and CDR2 YYNGEE. The V end was cut by 0 bases, the J end by 6 bases, with 9 bases between. The CDR3 length is 13 residues. DNA of the CDR3: TGTGCCAGCAGCGTAGTGGCAGGGCATGGCTACACCTTC. It specifies CASSVVAGHGYTF.

This clone has a single count. The CDR3, as DNA: TGTGCCAGCAGACCCTGGAGGCTTATGAACACTGAAGCTTTCTTT. It encodes CASRPWRLMNTEAFF. The gene calls are TRBV6-6 and TRBJ1-1; D gene uncertain. Trimming cost V 6 bases and J 0 bases, with 14 bases left between them. The germline V gene encodes CDR1 MNHNY and CDR2 SVGAGI (reference sequence). This CDR3 contains 15 residues.

This sequence joins TRBV21-1 and TRBJ1-6; the table's D call of TRBD1 was not tested on the DNA. TRBV21-1 is a pseudogene. The CDR3 sequence is 17 residues long. CDR3 nucleotide sequence: TGTGCCAGCAGCAAATCGGATAGACGGACAGGTAATTCACCCCTCCACTTT. Encoded protein: CASSKSDRRTGNSPLHF.

The chain recombines TRBV29-1 with TRBJ2-3, with D maybe TRBD2 (5 bases). This CDR3 spans 14 amino acids. The V and J ends lost 6 bases and 3 bases respectively, with 16 bases between them. Germline CDR1 SQVTM, CDR2 ANQGSEA. The CDR3 sequence: CSVLEGSSTDTQYF. The CDR3 DNA follows: TGCAGCGTCCTTGAAGGGAGTTCGACAGATACGCAGTATTTT.

The chain combines TRBV12-3 or TRBV12-4 with TRBJ1-5, with TRBD1 matching over 7 bases. The ends lost 5 bases at V and 6 bases at J; junction bases unmatched: 4. The CDR3 totals 13 residues. The CDR3 sequence: CASSTGAAQPQHF. In DNA, the CDR3 is TGTGCCAGCAGTACAGGGGCCGCTCAGCCCCAGCATTTT.

This clone has a single count. The V gene is TRBV29-1, the J gene TRBJ2-7; 10 bases fit TRBD1. This CDR3 contains 16 residues. V was pared by 0 bases and J by 3 bases, with 8 bases of the junction left unmatched. From germline, CDR1 is SQVTM and CDR2 ANQGSEA. CDR3 in DNA: TGCAGCGTTGAAGATGGGGGACAGGGGCCGGGCTACGAGCAGTACTTC. Translated, it gives CSVEDGGQGPGYEQYF.

This chain joins TRBV6-5 and TRBJ1-1; D remains unclear. The V end lost 5 bases, the J end lost 5 bases, and 12 bases lay between the germline ends. Germline assignment: CDR1 MNHEY and CDR2 SVGAGI. This CDR3 is built from 13 residues. The CDR3 loop is CASSKEEWTEAFF. CDR3 bases: TGTGCCAGCAGTAAGGAGGAGTGGACTGAAGCTTTCTTT.

This clone was counted only a few times. This rearrangement joins TRBV6-5 to TRBJ2-3; 9 bases are shared with TRBD1. Germline V gene lookup returns CDR1 MNHEY and CDR2 SVGAGI. The CDR3 is 15 amino acids. With V trimmed by 6 bases and J by 2 bases, 6 bases remained unmatched. Here the CDR3 DNA reads TGTGCCAGCAGAGACAGGGGGTTTGACACAGATACGCAGTATTTT. Its translation: CASRDRGFDTDTQYF.

This chain connects TRBV4-1 to TRBJ2-7; a weak D match, TRBD2 (6 bases). V lost 1 base and J lost 1, with 17 bases in between. CDR1 and CDR2 (germline): MGHRA, YSYEKL. CDR3 length: 17 residues. The chain's CDR3 is CASSQVYSGVGSYEQYF. CDR3 DNA: TGCGCCAGCAGCCAAGTTTATTCGGGGGTGGGTTCCTACGAGCAGTACTTC.

This clone occurred once. This chain connects TRBV2 to TRBJ1-1; 8 nucleotides line up with TRBD1. The V segment lost 0 bases and the J segment 5 bases; nucleotides outside the gene matches: 11. CDR1 SNHLY and CDR2 FYNNEI come from the germline V gene. The length of the CDR3 is 17 residues. The chain's CDR3 is CASSEALGQGGRTEAFF. In DNA, the CDR3 is TGTGCCAGCAGTGAAGCGCTTGGACAGGGAGGAAGGACTGAAGCTTTCTTT.

The CDR3 DNA follows: TGTGCCAGCAGCGCCCACGGACAGCTAAACATTCAGTACTTC. It specifies CASSAHGQLNIQYF. The V and J genes are TRBV9 and TRBJ2-4; TRBD1 might be the D (6 bases). Between the trimmed V and J ends, which lost 3 bases and 6 bases, there was a span of 13 bases. The CDR3 extends over 14 amino acids. Germline values: CDR1 SGDLS, CDR2 YYNGEE. Variable domain in full (rest from reference TRBV9 and TRBJ2-4): DSGVTQTPKHLITATGQRVTLRCSPRSGDLSVYWYQQSLDQGLQFLIQYYNGEERAKGNILERFSAQQFPDLHSELNLSSLELGDSALYFCASSAHGQLNIQYFGAGTRLSVL.

The chain carries TRBV27 and TRBJ2-3; D not certain. The CDR3 runs to 13 residues. Trimming stripped 2 bases from V and 5 bases from J, with 8 bases between. Per germline, CDR1 MNHEY and CDR2 SMNVEV (reference sequence). CDR3 coding DNA: TGTGCCAGCAGTTTAACCCTAGGAGATACGCAGTATTTT. Its protein is CASSLTLGDTQYF.

The chain carries TRBV4-1 and TRBJ1-4; 9 positions match TRBD1. V lost 2 bases, J lost 8 bases, and 9 bases stayed unmatched. This CDR3 is built from 16 residues. Germline lookup yields CDR1 MGHRA and CDR2 YSYEKL. For the CDR3, the DNA is TGCGCCAGCAGCCAAACCTCGGGACAGGGTTGGGAAAAACTGTTTTTT. Its protein is CASSQTSGQGWEKLFF.

V gene TRBV2 combines with J gene TRBJ1-5; D is undetermined. CDR3 length: 14 residues. V shed 5 bases and J shed 0 bases, with 8 bases lying between them. The germline gives CDR1 SNHLY, CDR2 FYNNEI. CDR3 amino acids: CASSRLDSNQPQHF. The CDR3 region has the DNA TGTGCCAGCAGTCGACTCGATAGCAATCAGCCCCAGCATTTT.

The chain carries TRBV3-1 (or the pseudogene TRBV3-2) and TRBJ1-1; perhaps TRBD1 as D (5 bases). Germline loops: CDR1 LGHDT, CDR2 YNNKEL (reference sequence). V was shortened by 2 bases and J by 2 bases, with 9 bases between the two germline ends. The CDR3 extends over 14 amino acids. CDR3: CASSQSGFNTEAFF. The CDR3, as DNA: TGTGCCAGCAGCCAATCAGGGTTTAACACTGAAGCTTTCTTT.

The sample holds a few counts of this clone. The chain is built from TRBV24-1 and TRBJ2-7; maybe TRBD1 (5 bases). The CDR3 is made up of 16 amino acids. V lost 7 bases and J lost 2, with 20 bases in between. The germline CDR1 and CDR2 sequences are KGHDR and SFDVKD. CDR3 residues: CATRGRREADTYEQYF. The CDR3 DNA reads TGTGCCACCAGGGGGCGCAGAGAGGCAGATACCTACGAGCAGTACTTC.

The V call is TRBV29-1, the J call TRBJ1-3; D may be TRBD1 (5 bases). Trimming took off 4 bases at V and 4 bases at J, with 17 bases between the two ends. Germline V CDR1 and CDR2: SQVTM, ANQGSEA. The CDR3 contains 15 residues. CDR3: CSVGPVAGPGNTIYF. CDR3 nucleotides: TGCAGCGTTGGACCGGTTGCGGGGCCGGGAAACACCATATATTTT. Complete variable domain (other parts from reference TRBV29-1 and TRBJ1-3): SAVISQKPSRDICQRGTSLTIQCQVDSQVTMMFWYRQQPGQSLTLIATANQGSEATYESGFVIDKFPISRPNLTFSTLTVSNMSPEDSSIYLCSVGPVAGPGNTIYFGEGSWLTVV.

This clone was seen only a few times. J is TRBJ1-3 and V is TRBV29-1, with no clear D. The CDR3 totals 13 residues. Trimming stripped 8 bases from V and 4 bases from J, with 15 bases between. In germline, CDR1 is SQVTM, CDR2 ANQGSEA. CDR3 sequence (DNA): TGCAGCACTCAATCCGACGGGGGAAACACCATATATTTT. Amino acid sequence: CSTQSDGGNTIYF. The complete variable domain, with remaining parts taken from reference TRBV29-1 and TRBJ1-3, reads SAVISQKPSRDICQRGTSLTIQCQVDSQVTMMFWYRQQPGQSLTLIATANQGSEATYESGFVIDKFPISRPNLTFSTLTVSNMSPEDSSIYLCSTQSDGGNTIYFGEGSWLTVV.

This sequence joins TRBV5-6 and TRBJ2-5; a possible D gene is TRBD2 (5 bases). V was cut by 4 bases and J by 1 base, with 14 bases left in between. The CDR3 length is 15 residues. In germline, CDR1 is SGHDT, CDR2 YYEEEE. The CDR3 DNA is TGTGCCAGCAGCCCAATGGGAGCGACCCAAGAGACCCAGTACTTC. It specifies CASSPMGATQETQYF.

This chain links TRBV3-1 (or the pseudogene TRBV3-2) with TRBJ1-2, with 7 nucleotides matching TRBD1. Losses at the gene ends were 1 base for V and 4 bases for J; bases not matched to a gene: 9. The CDR3 contains 16 residues. Germline V gene lookup returns CDR1 LGHDT and CDR2 YNNKEL (reference sequence). DNA of the CDR3: TGTGCCAGCAGCCAAGGCGCAAGGGGGCGAGGCTATGGCTACACCTTC. This encodes CASSQGARGRGYGYTF.

The chain uses TRBV6-4 and TRBJ2-1; 7 nucleotides line up with TRBD1. The CDR3 contains 14 residues. J gave up 3 bases and V 2 bases, and 1 base lay outside the gene matches. Germline assignment: CDR1 MRHNA and CDR2 SNTAGT. The CDR3: CASSDGDSYNEQFF. The CDR3 coding sequence is TGTGCCAGCAGTGACGGGGACAGCTACAATGAGCAGTTCTTC.

Only a few counts were recorded for this clone. This chain uses TRBV5-1 with TRBJ2-2; D might be TRBD1 (5 bases). This CDR3 has 13 amino acids. V lost 4 bases to trimming and J lost 5 bases, with 9 bases between them. Germline V CDR1 and CDR2: SGHRS, YFSETQ. As DNA, the CDR3 is TGCGCCAGCAGCCTGCAGGGTACCGGGGAGCTGTTTTTT. It encodes CASSLQGTGELFF.

This chain connects TRBV7-9 to TRBJ2-2, with 10 positions matching TRBD2. The CDR3 consists of 19 residues. Trimming at V came to 3 bases and at J to 0 bases, leaving 10 bases not matched to a gene. CDR1 SEHNR and CDR2 FQNEAQ come from the germline V gene (reference sequence). CDR3 amino acids: CASSFGSSGGITNTGELFF. In DNA form, the CDR3 reads TGTGCCAGCAGCTTTGGCTCTAGCGGGGGTATAACGAACACCGGGGAGCTGTTTTTT.